These 14 T cell receptor beta chains share one sample of origin, sequenced in a study of shared clonotypes between healthy human individuals. The data were produced by immunoSEQ multiplex PCR, yet TCRdb's version contains in-frame clones alone and is incomplete. Of about 480,000 clones listed, about four fifths were seen once; the top ten hold over 10%. The sequenced material came from PBMCs. Source of these receptors: a woman in her forties in good health. Some clones in this sample may be carry-over from other donors' samples.

This sequence joins TRBV6-5 and TRBJ1-3, with 7 bases aligning to TRBD1. Trimming took 6 bases from V and 2 from J; bases not matched to a gene: 4. This CDR3 spans 14 amino acids. CDR1 is MNHEY and CDR2 is SVGAGI in the germline V gene. In DNA form, the CDR3 reads TGTGCCAGCAGCACGGGACAGACTGGAAACACCATATATTTT. Residues: CASSTGQTGNTIYF.

The V gene is TRBV7-9, the J gene TRBJ1-4; D uncertain. The V end was cut by 4 bases, the J end by 4 bases, with 13 bases between. Germline V CDR1 and CDR2: SEHNR, FQNEAQ (reference sequence). The CDR3 runs 15 residues. CDR3 loop: CASSSRATRNEKLFF. CDR3 bases: TGTGCCAGCAGCTCGAGGGCCACCCGTAATGAAAAACTGTTTTTT.

This clone appeared once. J is TRBJ2-1 and V is TRBV4-2; 11 bases are shared with TRBD2. The CDR3 spans 18 residues. The V gene end was trimmed by 0 bases and the J gene end by 1 base; junction bases not matched to a gene: 5. Germline loops: CDR1 LGHNA, CDR2 YNFKEQ. In DNA, the CDR3 is TGTGCCAGCAGCCAAGAATTGGGACTAGCGGAATCCTACAATGAGCAGTTCTTC. This translates into CASSQELGLAESYNEQFF.

This sequence joins TRBV28 and TRBJ2-7; unclear D gene. V was cut by 2 bases and J by 4 bases, with 9 bases left in between. Germline assignment: CDR1 MDHEN and CDR2 SYDVKM. The CDR3 totals 13 residues. The CDR3 nucleotides read TGTGCCAGCAGTTTAGCCTACACGTACGAGCAGTACTTC. It is translated as CASSLAYTYEQYF.

The chain uses TRBV7-2 and TRBJ2-5; 8 bases are shared with TRBD1. Germline V gene lookup returns CDR1 SGHTA and CDR2 FQGNSA. The CDR3 is 15 residues long. The V and J ends lost 5 bases and 5 bases, in that order; junction bases with no gene match: 10. The DNA of the CDR3 is TGTGCCAGCAGCGAAACCAGGGGGCGATGGGAGACCCAGTACTTC. Its protein product is CASSETRGRWETQYF. The full variable domain, its missing parts supplied by reference TRBV7-2 and TRBJ2-5, is GAGVSQSPSNKVTEKGKDVELRCDPISGHTALYWYRQSLGQGLEFLIYFQGNSAPDKSGLPSDRFSAERTGGSVSTLTIQRTQQEDSAVYLCASSETRGRWETQYFGPGTRLLVL.

The J gene is TRBJ2-1, the V gene TRBV12-1; the tabulated D call, TRBD2, remains unverified against the DNA. TRBV12-1 is given as a pseudogene. The CDR3 length is 17 residues. The CDR3, as DNA: TGTGCCAGCAGCCCGGGACTAGCGGGGACTACCTACAATGAGCAGTTCTTC. Translating gives CASSPGLAGTTYNEQFF.

The chain employs TRBV7-8 and TRBJ1-2, with a weak D call TRBD1 (5 bases). The germline V and J ends were trimmed by 8 bases and 5 bases, with 21 bases remaining between them. Germline V gene data show CDR1 as SGHVS and CDR2 as FQNEAQ. The length of the CDR3 is 15 residues. This chain's CDR3 is CASVTGATLAYGYTF. In DNA, the CDR3 is TGTGCCAGCGTAACCGGGGCAACCCTCGCTTATGGCTACACCTTC.

The V and J genes are TRBV5-6 and TRBJ2-3; 9 positions match TRBD1. Trimming took 4 bases from V and 5 from J; bases not matched to a gene: 11. The CDR3 totals 16 residues. Germline CDR1 and CDR2: SGHDT and YYEEEE. In DNA, the CDR3 is TGTGCCAGCAGCGAGACCTGGACAGGGGAGATAGATACGCAGTATTTT. Translating it yields CASSETWTGEIDTQYF.

In this sample, this clone turned up a few times. J is TRBJ2-2 and V is TRBV19; possibly TRBD1 or TRBD2 for D (5 bases each). Germline CDR1 LNHDA, CDR2 SQIVND (reference sequence). The CDR3 is 16 amino acids. The germline V and J ends were trimmed by 2 bases and 3 bases, with 13 bases remaining between them. CDR3 coding DNA: TGTGCCAGTAGTATACAGGGAGTTTTGGACACCGGGGAGCTGTTTTTT. Its protein product is CASSIQGVLDTGELFF.

The rearrangement joins TRBV5-1 to TRBJ2-7; 8 nucleotides align to TRBD2. J lost 5 bases, V lost 0 bases, and 4 bases had no gene match. Germline-derived CDR1 and CDR2 are SGHRS and YFSETQ. The CDR3 is 14 amino acids. CDR3 bases: TGCGCCAGCAGCTTGGGCGGGAGGCTCGACGAGCAGTACTTC. Translated, it gives CASSLGGRLDEQYF.

The gene calls are TRBV7-6 and TRBJ2-2; 8 nucleotides agree with TRBD2. The germline V gene has CDR1 SGHVS and CDR2 FNYEAQ. The CDR3 spans 18 residues. V dropped 5 bases and J dropped 6; count of bases not matched to a gene: 17. The CDR3 protein is CASSRLVSAGVYSGELFF. The CDR3 DNA reads as TGTGCCAGCAGCCGATTAGTGTCAGCGGGAGTTTATTCCGGGGAGCTGTTTTTT.

The rearrangement links TRBV28 to TRBJ2-7; the match to TRBD1 covers 11 bases. The CDR3 extends over 14 amino acids. Germline CDR1 reads MDHEN; CDR2 reads SYDVKM. V was clipped by 5 bases and J by 4 bases; unmatched bases: 4. The CDR3 reads CASSRTGGWYEQYF. The CDR3 nucleotides read TGTGCCAGCAGTAGGACAGGGGGCTGGTACGAGCAGTACTTC.

The genes are TRBV2 and TRBJ2-3; 12 nucleotides align to TRBD2. The CDR3 sequence is 16 residues long. CDR1 and CDR2 from the germline V gene are SNHLY and FYNNEI. V lost 6 bases, J lost 2 bases, and 6 bases stayed unmatched. The CDR3 bases are TGTGCCAGCAGCCGACTAGCGGGAGTCACCACAGATACGCAGTATTTT. Amino acid sequence: CASSRLAGVTTDTQYF.

The chain carries TRBV28 and TRBJ2-5, with 7 bases that match TRBD2. Per germline, CDR1 MDHEN and CDR2 SYDVKM. The length of the CDR3 is 13 residues. J lost 4 bases, V lost 8 bases, and 7 bases had no gene match. The CDR3, as DNA: TGTGCCAGCGAGGTAGCGGGTGTAGAGACCCAGTACTTC. Its protein is CASEVAGVETQYF.